The TCR beta chain described here comes from a study of CD8+CD57+ T cells in acquired aplastic anemia. Across the study: Around 3.2 ug was the average amount of DNA from sorted CD4+ and CD8+ cells.

For sequencing, patients were chosen who had shown expansion of CD8+CD57+ cells by flow cytometry. In all patients, the disease was severe acquired aplastic anemia. No therapy had been given to the patients at the time of blood sampling. Concerning this clonotype: Its antigen is unknown.

Using genomic DNA as the template, TCR beta VDJ and CDR3 profiling was carried out. Each CDR3 protein is one row after TCRdb ran MiXCR on the reads. Among roughly 180,000 distinct CDR3 sequences, nearly 50% were seen once, and the ten largest hold over 10%. Study-level findings and limits: Overlap between patients and controls comprised roughly 28 CD8+ CDR3 sequences.

This sequence was found in a human donor with aplastic anemia. Sequenced material: sorted CD4+, CD8+, or CD8+CD57+ T cells (not recorded which) from PBMCs.

CDR3 in amino acids: CASTLRGEETQYF. The DNA for the CDR3 is TGTGCCAGCACCCTGCGGGGGGAAGAGACCCAGTACTTC. This chain joins TRBV7-9 and TRBJ2-5, with TRBD2 identical over 8 bases. V lost 7 bases to trimming and J lost 3 bases; unmatched junction nucleotides: 4. This CDR3 comprises 13 residues. The germline V gene has CDR1 SEHNR and CDR2 FQNEAQ (reference sequence).